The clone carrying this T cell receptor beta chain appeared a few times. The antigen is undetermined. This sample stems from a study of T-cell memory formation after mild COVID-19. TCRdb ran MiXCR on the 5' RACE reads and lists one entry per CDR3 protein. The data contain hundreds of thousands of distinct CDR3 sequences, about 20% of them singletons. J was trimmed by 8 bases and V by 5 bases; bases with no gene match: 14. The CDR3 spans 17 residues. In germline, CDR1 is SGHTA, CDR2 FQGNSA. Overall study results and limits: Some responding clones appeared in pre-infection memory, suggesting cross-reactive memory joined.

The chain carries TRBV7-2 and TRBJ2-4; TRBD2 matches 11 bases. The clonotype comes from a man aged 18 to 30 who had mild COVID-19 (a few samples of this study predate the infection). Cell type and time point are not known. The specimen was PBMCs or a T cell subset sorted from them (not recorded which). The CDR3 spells CASSPGLAGLGGDIQYF. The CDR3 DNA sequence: TGTGCCAGCAGCCCTGGACTAGCGGGCCTGGGCGGGGACATTCAGTACTTC.